This T cell receptor beta chain is from a study of blood T cell repertoires in COVID-19. V dropped 4 bases and J dropped 5; count of bases not matched to a gene: 6. Germline CDR1 and CDR2: SGHRS and YFSETQ. This CDR3 region has 14 residues. This clone was found once. Other DNA sequences of this sample code for an identical CDR3. Assay: immunoSEQ multiplex PCR; the TCRdb copy retains only in-frame clones and omits some. The sample has about 140,000 clones, more than 80% seen once; the top ten hold roughly 11%. The origin of this receptor is an elderly woman with acute or convalescent COVID-19. Sequencing was performed on peripheral blood. The V and J genes are TRBV5-1 and TRBJ1-1; 9 bases agree with TRBD1. In DNA form, the CDR3 reads TGCGCCAGCAGCCCACAGGGGGCGGGGACTGAAGCTTTCTTT. Translated: CASSPQGAGTEAFF. Full variable domain (rest looked up from reference TRBV5-1 and TRBJ1-1): KAGVTQTPRYLIKTRGQQVTLSCSPISGHRSVSWYQQTPGQGLQFLFEYFSETQRNKGNFPGRFSGRQFSNSRSEMNVSTLELGDSALYLCASSPQGAGTEAFFGQGTRLTVV.